This T cell receptor (beta chain) was identified during a study of long-term antiretroviral therapy in people with HIV. CDR3 length: 15 amino acids. The germline gives CDR1 MDHEN, CDR2 SYDVKM. Unmatched junction bases numbered 9, after V lost 5 bases and J lost 4 bases. Version v3.0 of the immunoSEQ assay ran at survey level. The repertoire was sequenced with immunoSEQ multiplex PCR; TCRdb's copy has only in-frame clones and lacks some. The sample shows fewer than 20,000 clones, approximately 94% of them seen only once. This TCR was sampled from a woman aged 50 to 60 with HIV. This chain links TRBV28 with TRBJ2-7; 9 bases fit TRBD1. This specimen consisted of unsorted PBMCs, obtained roughly 6.8 years after starting antiretroviral therapy. CDR3 region: CASSPTGGRSYEQYF. CDR3 in DNA: TGTGCCAGCAGTCCTACAGGGGGCAGAAGTTACGAGCAGTACTTC.